This is a list of T cell receptor beta chains from one sample in a study of CD8 T cells in ankylosing spondylitis. TCRdb itself ran the 5' RACE reads through MiXCR, one entry per CDR3 protein. The sample shows 200,000 or so distinct CDR3 sequences, 15% to 20% of them seen only once. Sequencing was done on a sample of blood, either unsorted or a sorted T cell fraction (not recorded which). The receptors shown here come from a male donor aged 5-29 years with ankylosing spondylitis or in good health (not recorded which). CDR3s include the opening cysteine and the closing phenylalanine or tryptophan. The order of the fields is V gene, clone size, D gene, J gene, CDR3 DNA, CDR3 protein. A D gene is named only where the DNA matches it firmly. The size field is filled for only some rows; it gives once, few, many or a size class.

>TRBV6-6|many|-|TRBJ1-1
TGTGCCAGCAGACAAGGAGACACTGAAGCTTTCTTT
CASRQGDTEAFF
>TRBV6-2/TRBV6-3|many|TRBD2|TRBJ2-1
TGTGCCAGCAGTCATAAACGGGAGGGGGTTCTTTACAATGAGCAGTTCTTC
CASSHKREGVLYNEQFF
>TRBV11-2|many|TRBD1|TRBJ1-6
TGTGCCAGCAGCTCAGGGACAGGGAATTCACCCCTCCACTTT
CASSSGTGNSPLHF
>TRBV6-4|many|-|TRBJ2-1
TGTGCCAGCAGTGACTCGTGCGGGGAGGGGGCTCACTCCTACAATGAGCAGTTCTTC
CASSDSCGEGAHSYNEQFF
>TRBV29-1|many|-|TRBJ2-1
TGCAGCGTTGCAAAGGGCAGGTCCTACAATGAGCAGTTCTTC
CSVAKGRSYNEQFF
>TRBV10-3|many|TRBD2|TRBJ2-7
TGTGCCATCAGCCCCGGGACTAGCGGAGATTACGAGCAGTACTTC
CAISPGTSGDYEQYF
>TRBV15|-|-|TRBJ2-1
TGTGCCACCACGATCCCGAGCTCCTACAATGAGCAGTTCTTC
CATTIPSSYNEQFF
>TRBV12-3/TRBV12-4|many|-|TRBJ1-4
TGTGCCAGCAGCTCAGTGGGGGGGCGCAATGAAAAACTGTTTTTT
CASSSVGGRNEKLFF
>TRBV5-1|many|TRBD2|TRBJ2-3
TGCGCCAGCAGAAGTCCTAGCGGTAAACTAGGGGATACGCAGTATTTT
CASRSPSGKLGDTQYF
>TRBV20-1|many|TRBD2|TRBJ2-1
TGCAGTGCGAGTCAACTAGCGGGAGGCCCCGAGAGCTCCTACAATGAGCAGTTCTTC
CSASQLAGGPESSYNEQFF
>TRBV27|once|-|TRBJ2-3
TGTGCCAGCAGTGTGTTCCCAGATACGCAGTATTTT
CASSVFPDTQYF
>TRBV5-6|many|-|TRBJ2-3
TGTGCCAGCAGCTTCAGGGGCGTTAGGGATACGCAGTATTTT
CASSFRGVRDTQYF
>TRBV11-3|few|-|TRBJ2-3
TGTGCCAGCAGCTTAAGGCTTAACACAGATACGCAGTATTTT
CASSLRLNTDTQYF
>TRBV29-1|-|-|TRBJ2-3
TGCAGCGTTGTCGGAGTCTACACAGATACGCAGTATTTT
CSVVGVYTDTQYF
>TRBV7-3|many|-|TRBJ2-7
TGTGCCAGCAGCTTAACGCGGCGGTCCAACTACGAGCAGTACTTC
CASSLTRRSNYEQYF
>TRBV2|once|TRBD2|TRBJ2-2
TGTGCCAGCAGTGCTCTAGCGGGAGCGAGCGGGGAGCTGTTTTTT
CASSALAGASGELFF
>TRBV3-1|many|TRBD1|TRBJ1-6
TGTGCCAGCAGACAGGGGAATTCACCCCTCCACTTT
CASRQGNSPLHF
>TRBV12-3/TRBV12-4|-|TRBD1|TRBJ2-3
TGTGCCAGCAGTTTCGGGACAGCTAGCACAGATACGCAGTATTTT
CASSFGTASTDTQYF
>TRBV20-1|many|TRBD2|TRBJ2-5
TGCAGTGCAACGGGACTAGTGCGGGAGACCCAGTACTTC
CSATGLVRETQYF
>TRBV29-1|-|TRBD1|TRBJ1-1
TGCAGCATTAGCGGGACAGGGGAACCCACGGTGGCTTTCTTT
CSISGTGEPTVAFF
>TRBV20-1|-|-|TRBJ2-5
TGCAGTGCTAGATTCTGGACAGTCGAATACCAAGAGACCCAGTACTTC
CSARFWTVEYQETQYF
>TRBV3-1|many|-|TRBJ1-6
TGTGCCAGCAGCACCCCCGGGGCAGGCCCAGGAAGTTCACCCCTCCACTTT
CASSTPGAGPGSSPLHF
>TRBV6-2/TRBV6-3|many|-|TRBJ2-2
TGTGCCAGCAGGCAGGGGTTTGGGCAGACGAACACCGGGGAGCTGTTTTTT
CASRQGFGQTNTGELFF
>TRBV7-2|few|-|TRBJ2-3
TGTGCCAGCAGCCTAGGCGGGATTACAGATACGCAGTATTTT
CASSLGGITDTQYF
>TRBV12-3/TRBV12-4|-|-|TRBJ2-3
TGTGCCAGCAGTGTGGCGGGGTCTAGCACAGATACGCAGTATTTT
CASSVAGSSTDTQYF
>TRBV5-1|many|TRBD1|TRBJ1-5
TGCGCCAGCAGCTCAACAGGGGGCTGGCAGCCCCAGCATTTT
CASSSTGGWQPQHF
>TRBV12-3/TRBV12-4|-|TRBD1|TRBJ2-7
TGTGCCAGCAGTTTTGGACAGGGGCGCGACGAGCAGTACTTC
CASSFGQGRDEQYF
>TRBV10-2|many|-|TRBJ1-5
TGCGCCAGCAGGGGTGTGGGTCAGCCCCAGCATTTT
CASRGVGQPQHF
>TRBV7-2|many|TRBD2|TRBJ2-5
TGTGCCAGCAGCCGTAGCGGGGTAGAGACCCAGTACTTC
CASSRSGVETQYF
>TRBV15|many|-|TRBJ2-3
TGTGCCACCAGCAGGGAGCGGGCCGTCACAGATACGCAGTATTTT
CATSRERAVTDTQYF
>TRBV12-3/TRBV12-4|many|-|TRBJ2-7
TGTGCCAGCAGCCAGTCGGGGGGCTCAACCTACGAGCAGTACTTC
CASSQSGGSTYEQYF
>TRBV7-6|few|TRBD2|TRBJ2-3
TGTGCCAGCAGCGGGGGACTAGCGGGGACAAGCACAGATACGCAGTATTTT
CASSGGLAGTSTDTQYF
>TRBV20-1|many|-|TRBJ2-5
TGCAGTGCTAGAGATAGCCGACTAGGCTTGGAAGAGACCCAGTACTTC
CSARDSRLGLEETQYF
>TRBV12-3/TRBV12-4|once|TRBD1|TRBJ2-4
TGTGCCAGCAGTGGCCCCGGGGACAGGGGTAAAAACATTCAGTACTTC
CASSGPGDRGKNIQYF
>TRBV7-2|many|-|TRBJ2-7
TGTGCCAGCAGCTTGGGCACAGTCTCCTACGAGCAGTACTTC
CASSLGTVSYEQYF
>TRBV7-2|many|TRBD2|TRBJ2-2
TGTGCCAGCAGCTTAGAAGTCAGCCTAGCGGGGCCGAACACCGGGGAGCTGTTTTTT
CASSLEVSLAGPNTGELFF
>TRBV5-1|-|TRBD1|TRBJ1-3
TGCGCCAGCAGCTTGAGGACAGGGAGGGTCTCGGTCTCTGGAAACACCATATATTTT
CASSLRTGRVSVSGNTIYF
>TRBV30|-|-|TRBJ1-1
TGTGCCTGGAGTCATCAGGAAGAAGCTTTCTTT
CAWSHQEEAFF
>TRBV27|many|-|TRBJ1-2
TGTGCCAGCAGAAGCAAAGGGGAGGATGGCTACACCTTC
CASRSKGEDGYTF
>TRBV7-6|-|-|TRBJ2-1
TGTGCCAGCAGCTTAGATGTAGTGCGCTCTACAATGCCCCAGTTCTTC
CASSLDVVRSTMPQFF
>TRBV19|few|-|TRBJ2-7
TGTGCCAGTAGTATCTCCGAATACGAGCAGTACTTC
CASSISEYEQYF
>TRBV19|many|TRBD1|TRBJ2-1
TGTGCCAGTAACGGACCGGGACAGGGGTCAAGCTCCTACAATGAGCAGTTCTTC
CASNGPGQGSSSYNEQFF
>TRBV6-2/TRBV6-3|many|-|TRBJ2-1
TGTGCCAGCAGTTCTCAGGGTCCCGGGTTGAGTGAGCAGTTCTTC
CASSSQGPGLSEQFF
>TRBV12-3/TRBV12-4|many|-|TRBJ2-2
TGTGCCAGCGCCCCCCGGGCGAACACCGGGGAGCTGTTTTTT
CASAPRANTGELFF
>TRBV18|-|-|TRBJ2-7
TGTGCCAGCTCACAGGGGTACTCCTACGAGCAGTACTTC
CASSQGYSYEQYF
>TRBV14|many|TRBD2|TRBJ2-1
TGTGCCAGCAGCCACGGGACTAGCGGGAGGTTCCGCACCCTCAATGAGCAGTTCTTC
CASSHGTSGRFRTLNEQFF
>TRBV27|few|TRBD1|TRBJ1-6
TGTGCCAGCAGACAGGGGGGGGATTCACCCCTCCACTTT
CASRQGGDSPLHF
>TRBV29-1|-|-|TRBJ1-5
TGCAGCGTTGTAGAAGGTTCTAGCAATCAGCCCCAGCATTTT
CSVVEGSSNQPQHF
>TRBV4-3|-|-|TRBJ2-6
TGCGCCAGCAGCCAAGCCCCCTCTGGGGCCAACGTCCTGACTTTC
CASSQAPSGANVLTF